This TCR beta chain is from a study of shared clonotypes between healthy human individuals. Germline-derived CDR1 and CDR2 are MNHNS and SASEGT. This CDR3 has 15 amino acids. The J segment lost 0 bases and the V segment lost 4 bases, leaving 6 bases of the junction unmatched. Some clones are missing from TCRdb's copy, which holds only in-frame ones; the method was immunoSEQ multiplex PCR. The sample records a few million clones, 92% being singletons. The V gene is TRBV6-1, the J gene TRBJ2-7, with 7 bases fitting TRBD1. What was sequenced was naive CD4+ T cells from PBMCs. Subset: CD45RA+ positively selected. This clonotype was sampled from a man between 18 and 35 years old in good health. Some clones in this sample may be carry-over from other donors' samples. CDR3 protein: CASSAGTASSYEQYF. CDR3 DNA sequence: TGTGCCAGCAGTGCAGGGACAGCGAGCTCCTACGAGCAGTACTTC.